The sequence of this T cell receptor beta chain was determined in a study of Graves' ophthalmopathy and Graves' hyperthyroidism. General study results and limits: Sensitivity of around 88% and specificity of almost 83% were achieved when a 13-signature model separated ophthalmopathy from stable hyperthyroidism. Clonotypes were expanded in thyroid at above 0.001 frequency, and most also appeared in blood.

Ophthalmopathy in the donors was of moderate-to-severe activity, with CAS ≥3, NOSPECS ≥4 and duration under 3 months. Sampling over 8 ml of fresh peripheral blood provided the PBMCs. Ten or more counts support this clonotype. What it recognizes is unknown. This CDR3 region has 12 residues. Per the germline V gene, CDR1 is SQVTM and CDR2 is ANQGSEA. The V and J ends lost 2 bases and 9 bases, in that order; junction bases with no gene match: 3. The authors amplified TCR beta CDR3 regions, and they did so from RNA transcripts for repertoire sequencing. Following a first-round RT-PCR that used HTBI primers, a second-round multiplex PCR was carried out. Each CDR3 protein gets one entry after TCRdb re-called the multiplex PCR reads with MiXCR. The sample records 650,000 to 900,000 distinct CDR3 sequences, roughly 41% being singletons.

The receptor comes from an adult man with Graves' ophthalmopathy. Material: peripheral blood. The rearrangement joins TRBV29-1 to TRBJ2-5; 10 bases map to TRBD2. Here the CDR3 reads CSVELAGVSQYF. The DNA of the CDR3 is TGCAGCGTTGAACTAGCGGGAGTGTCCCAGTACTTC.